A selection of T cell receptor beta chains follows, all from one sample in a study of PD-1 blockade in classical Hodgkin lymphoma. Assay: immunoSEQ multiplex PCR; the TCRdb copy retains only in-frame clones and omits some. The repertoire holds 20,000 to 25,000 clones, with more than 85% as singletons. The sequenced sample was CD4+ T cells from blood. These receptors were collected from a human donor with classical Hodgkin lymphoma. The CDR3 runs from the conserved cysteine through the conserved F or W. D genes are given only for firm matches. Clone size appears in some rows only: once, few, many, or a class for an expanded clone.

clone_size,v_call,d_call,j_call,cdr3_aa,cdr3_nt
.,TRBV14,TRBD1,TRBJ1-1,CASSHFLTGSTPEAFF,TGTGCCAGCAGCCATTTCCTGACAGGGAGTACGCCCGAAGCTTTCTTT
once,TRBV14,.,TRBJ2-7,CASSQGRNPTYEQYF,TGTGCCAGCAGCCAGGGACGGAACCCGACCTACGAGCAGTACTTC
.,TRBV7-9,.,TRBJ1-5,CASSFTGSNQPQHF,TGTGCCAGCAGCTTCACGGGGAGCAATCAGCCCCAGCATTTT
.,TRBV19,.,TRBJ1-5,CASSRQAQGPQHF,TGTGCCAGTAGTCGACAGGCTCAGGGGCCCCAGCATTTT
.,TRBV7-6,TRBD2,TRBJ2-1,CASSPLGTSGSRGVYNEQFF,TGTGCCAGCAGCCCCCTGGGGACTAGCGGGTCCCGGGGGGTGTACAATGAGCAGTTCTTC
.,TRBV5-4,TRBD2,TRBJ2-1,CASSLEAGPYNEQFF,TGTGCCAGCAGCTTGGAAGCGGGACCGTACAATGAGCAGTTCTTC
.,TRBV11-3,.,TRBJ2-2,CASSLFGINTGELFF,TGTGCCAGCAGCTTATTTGGGATAAACACCGGGGAGCTGTTTTTT
.,TRBV28,TRBD2,TRBJ2-2,CASRTSGNTGELFF,TGTGCCAGCAGGACTAGCGGCAACACCGGGGAGCTGTTTTTT
.,TRBV7-7,TRBD1,TRBJ1-3,CASSLHFRDRASSGNTIYF,TGTGCCAGCAGCTTACACTTCCGGGACAGGGCGAGCTCTGGAAACACCATATATTTT
.,TRBV7-9,TRBD1,TRBJ2-1,CASSFSLTGLLNEQFF,TGTGCCAGCAGCTTTTCGTTGACAGGGCTACTTAATGAGCAGTTCTTC
.,TRBV6-4,.,TRBJ1-2,CASSPEQGINYGYTF,TGTGCCAGCAGCCCCGAGCAGGGCATTAACTATGGCTACACCTTC
.,TRBV6-6,TRBD1,TRBJ2-1,CASSSGQAPTTSVQFF,TGTGCCAGCAGTTCGGGACAGGCCCCGACCACATCGGTGCAGTTCTTC
.,TRBV6-1,TRBD2,TRBJ2-4,CASSVIHLAGLAKNIQYF,TGTGCCAGCAGTGTAATCCACCTAGCGGGGCTAGCCAAAAACATTCAGTACTTC
.,TRBV5-4,.,TRBJ2-7,CASSRGASLYEQYF,TGTGCCAGCAGTAGGGGGGCAAGCCTCTACGAGCAGTACTTC
.,TRBV10-3,.,TRBJ2-1,CASLGVLPFYNEQFF,TGTGCCTCCCTGGGGGTTCTCCCTTTTTACAATGAGCAGTTCTTC
.,TRBV5-6,TRBD1,TRBJ2-7,CASSLVSDRESRYF,TGTGCCAGCAGCTTGGTATCCGACAGGGAGTCTCGGTACTTC
.,TRBV18,.,TRBJ1-5,CASSQQGSNQPQHF,TGTGCCAGCTCACAACAGGGTAGCAATCAGCCCCAGCATTTT
.,TRBV6-5,.,TRBJ2-3,CATQRAGLSTDTQYF,TGTGCCACCCAAAGGGCGGGCCTCAGCACAGATACGCAGTATTTT
.,TRBV2,.,TRBJ2-2,CASSSLASTGELFF,TGTGCCAGCTCTTCGCTAGCTTCCACCGGGGAGCTGTTTTTT
.,TRBV5-1,.,TRBJ2-5,CASSPGTPQETQYF,TGCGCCAGCAGCCCCGGGACACCTCAAGAGACCCAGTACTTC
.,TRBV28,TRBD2,TRBJ2-7,CASSLEERGTPPYEQYF,TGTGCCAGCAGTTTAGAAGAGCGGGGCACACCACCGTACGAGCAGTACTTC
.,TRBV6-1,.,TRBJ1-1,CASKDRTGTEAFF,TGTGCCAGCAAAGACAGGACTGGCACTGAAGCTTTCTTT
.,TRBV5-6,.,TRBJ2-7,CASSPRLLLSYEQYF,TGTGCCAGCAGCCCCAGGTTACTCCTCTCCTACGAGCAGTACTTC
.,TRBV5-1,.,TRBJ1-1,CASSSFATVNTEAFF,TGCGCCAGCAGCTCGTTCGCCACAGTGAACACTGAAGCTTTCTTT
.,TRBV19,TRBD1,TRBJ1-2,CATKTLGRGPGYTF,TGTGCCACTAAAACCCTGGGCAGGGGGCCTGGCTACACCTTC
.,TRBV7-2,.,TRBJ1-2,CASSLSSPRGGYTF,TGTGCCAGCAGCTTATCAAGTCCTCGGGGTGGCTACACCTTC
.,TRBV5-4,TRBD2,TRBJ2-7,CASSLAGAGTYEQYF,TGTGCCAGCAGCTTGGCCGGAGCGGGGACCTACGAGCAGTACTTC
once,TRBV6-4,.,TRBJ1-4,CASSEPRARWSEKLFF,TGTGCCAGCAGTGAACCCCGGGCCAGGTGGAGTGAAAAACTGTTTTTT
.,TRBV5-1,.,TRBJ1-1,CASNTEAPGNTEAFF,TGCGCCAGCAATACCGAGGCCCCAGGGAACACTGAAGCTTTCTTT
.,TRBV18,TRBD1,TRBJ2-2,CASSPGQGNTGELFF,TGTGCCAGCTCACCGGGACAGGGGAACACCGGGGAGCTGTTTTTT
.,TRBV2,TRBD2,TRBJ2-3,CASSETSGGPAQYF,TGTGCCAGCAGTGAAACTAGCGGGGGTCCAGCGCAGTATTTT
.,TRBV7-2,.,TRBJ1-6,CASSSGLRTPLHF,TGTGCCAGCAGCTCAGGGCTGCGGACACCCCTCCACTTT
once,TRBV28,.,TRBJ2-1,CASSGLFDGPYNEQFF,TGTGCCAGCAGTGGGCTCTTCGACGGTCCCTACAATGAGCAGTTCTTC
.,TRBV29-1,TRBD1,TRBJ2-5,CSVPGTGSGETQYF,TGCAGCGTACCCGGGACAGGGTCGGGAGAGACCCAGTACTTC
.,TRBV5-1,TRBD1,TRBJ2-5,CASSEGTGGETQYF,TGCGCCAGCAGCGAGGGGACAGGGGGTGAGACCCAGTACTTC
.,TRBV6-7,.,TRBJ2-5,CASSYSGPSRETQYF,TGTGCCAGCAGTTACAGCGGTCCTAGCAGAGAGACCCAGTACTTC
.,TRBV5-5,.,TRBJ2-7,CASRSGSSYEQYF,TGTGCCAGCCGAAGCGGGTCTTCCTACGAGCAGTACTTC
.,TRBV2,.,TRBJ1-4,CAGRTDLNEKLFF,TGTGCCGGAAGGACAGACCTGAATGAAAAACTGTTTTTT
.,TRBV9,.,TRBJ1-6,CASSVSGGLPLHF,TGTGCCAGCAGCGTCTCGGGCGGTTTACCCCTCCACTTT
.,TRBV9,.,TRBJ2-1,CASSGGAEQFF,TGTGCCAGCAGCGGCGGGGCCGAGCAGTTCTTC
.,TRBV2,TRBD2,TRBJ2-7,CASSLRLAGGSGGAHEQYF,TGTGCCAGCAGCCTACGGCTAGCGGGAGGATCAGGTGGGGCGCACGAGCAGTACTTC
.,TRBV4-3,TRBD2,TRBJ2-2,CASRVTSGATGELFF,TGCGCCAGCAGGGTGACTAGCGGGGCCACCGGGGAGCTGTTTTTT
.,TRBV2,.,TRBJ1-5,CASMGGIGQPQHF,TGTGCCAGCATGGGGGGCATAGGTCAGCCCCAGCATTTT
.,TRBV5-1,.,TRBJ2-7,CASSQGSPRGYEQYF,TGCGCCAGCAGCCAAGGGAGCCCTCGGGGCTACGAGCAGTACTTC
.,TRBV28,.,TRBJ2-7,CASSSPGRSYEQYF,TGTGCCAGCAGTTCTCCGGGACGGAGTTACGAGCAGTACTTC
.,TRBV15,.,TRBJ1-5,CATSTNDGPQPQHF,TGTGCCACCAGCACTAATGACGGCCCCCAGCCCCAGCATTTT
.,TRBV27,.,TRBJ2-5,CASSLRDVEETQYF,TGTGCCAGCAGTTTACGGGACGTCGAAGAGACCCAGTACTTC
.,TRBV20-1,.,TRBJ2-1,CSVSYNEQFF,TGCAGTGTGTCCTACAATGAGCAGTTCTTC
.,TRBV19,.,TRBJ1-2,CASRVRGADGYTF,TGTGCCAGTAGGGTTAGGGGCGCGGATGGCTACACCTTC
.,TRBV14,.,TRBJ1-3,CASSQKIGNTIYF,TGTGCCAGCAGCCAAAAGATCGGAAACACCATATATTTT
.,TRBV4-3,.,TRBJ2-1,CASSQDPLAVDNEQFF,TGCGCCAGCAGCCAAGATCCATTAGCGGTTGACAATGAGCAGTTCTTC
.,TRBV28,TRBD2,TRBJ2-7,CASSSPGTSGRASTYEQYF,TGTGCCAGCAGTTCCCCCGGGACTAGCGGGAGAGCCTCCACCTACGAGCAGTACTTC
once,TRBV4-3,.,TRBJ1-4,CASSPRYGQPTNEKLFF,TGCGCCAGCAGCCCAAGGTATGGACAGCCAACTAATGAAAAACTGTTTTTT
.,TRBV28,.,TRBJ2-7,CASSPARGGLVSGSYEQYF,TGTGCCAGCAGTCCCGCCCGGGGCGGCTTAGTAAGCGGATCCTACGAGCAGTACTTC
.,TRBV7-4,.,TRBJ1-5,CASSKTLNQPQHF,TGTGCCAGCAGCAAGACACTTAATCAGCCCCAGCATTTT
.,TRBV2,.,TRBJ1-2,CASTLLGASNYGYTF,TGTGCCAGCACCCTACTAGGGGCCTCTAACTATGGCTACACCTTC
.,TRBV29-1,.,TRBJ2-7,CSVEDTYEQYF,TGCAGCGTTGAGGACACCTACGAGCAGTACTTC
.,TRBV19,TRBD2,TRBJ2-1,CASTPGLAGSSYNEQFF,TGTGCCAGTACCCCGGGACTAGCGGGAAGCTCCTACAATGAGCAGTTCTTC
.,TRBV19,TRBD1,TRBJ1-2,CASSFRGNYGYTF,TGTGCCAGTAGCTTCAGGGGGAACTATGGCTACACCTTC
.,TRBV4-3,.,TRBJ2-2,CASSQVELVGGELFF,TGCGCCAGCAGCCAAGTGGAGCTCGTTGGAGGGGAGCTGTTTTTT